What follows are 2 T cell receptor beta chains derived from one specimen sequenced in a study of T cells in Graves' hyperthyroidism and ophthalmopathy. RNA transcripts were the template for amplifying TCR beta CDR3 regions. Researchers ran a first-round RT-PCR on the TCR CDR3 using the HTBI primer set. MiXCR, applied by TCRdb to the multiplex PCR reads, yields one record per CDR3 protein. The sample shows around 500,000 distinct CDR3 sequences, around 15% of them seen only once. The source material was blood. The receptors shown here come from a woman between 40 and 55 years old with Graves' hyperthyroidism.

This clonotype was detected a few times. The rearrangement links TRBV6-1 to TRBJ1-5, with 8 bases matching TRBD1. Germline CDR1 MNHNS, CDR2 SASEGT. V trimming: 5 bases; J trimming: 5 bases; junction bases outside the gene matches: 11. The CDR3 loop spans 16 amino acids. The CDR3 coding sequence is TGTGCCAGCAGTTCTTCCGACAGGGGCAACGATCAGCCCCAGCATTTT. Protein: CASSSSDRGNDQPQHF.

With regard to this clonotype: A read error may be the cause here, since a much bigger clone is one base away. V gene TRBV6-1 combines with J gene TRBJ1-1; TRBD1 matches at 7 bases. Germline lookup yields CDR1 MNHNS and CDR2 SASEGT. The length of the CDR3 is 13 residues. The CDR3 DNA reads as TGTGCCAGCACCGAAGGAGGGGGCAATGAAGCTTCCTTT. Encoded protein: CASTEGGGNEASF.